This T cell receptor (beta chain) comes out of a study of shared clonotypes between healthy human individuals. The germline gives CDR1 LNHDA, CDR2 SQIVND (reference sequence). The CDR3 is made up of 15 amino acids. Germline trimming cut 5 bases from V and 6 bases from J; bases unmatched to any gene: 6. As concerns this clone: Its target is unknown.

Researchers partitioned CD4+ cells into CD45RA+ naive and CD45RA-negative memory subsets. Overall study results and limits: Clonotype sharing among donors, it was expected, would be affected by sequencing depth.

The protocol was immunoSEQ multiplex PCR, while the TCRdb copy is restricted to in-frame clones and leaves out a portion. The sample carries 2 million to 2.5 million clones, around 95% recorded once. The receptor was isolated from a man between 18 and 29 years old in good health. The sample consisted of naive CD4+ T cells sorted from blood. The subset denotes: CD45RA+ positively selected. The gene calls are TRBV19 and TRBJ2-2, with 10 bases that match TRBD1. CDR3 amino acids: CASSPGTGAPGELFF. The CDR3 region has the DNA TGTGCCAGTAGTCCCGGGACAGGGGCCCCCGGGGAGCTGTTTTTT.